This passage covers 5 T cell receptor beta chains from one sample sequenced in a study of graft-versus-host responses after intestinal transplantation. Antigens of these TCRs are unknown. Sequenced by immunoSEQ multiplex PCR; TCRdb stores in-frame clones only, minus some. The data show around 69,000 clones, around 90% seen once. Here the sequenced sample was unstimulated CD8+ T cells sorted from spleen or lymph node cells, taken before transplant. These receptors were obtained from a human donor who was the organ donor for an intestinal transplant.

The rearrangement links TRBV5-6 to TRBJ2-3; 7 bases fit TRBD2. J lost 5 bases, V lost 4 bases, and 16 bases had no gene match. There are 17 residues in the CDR3. The germline V gene has CDR1 SGHDT and CDR2 YYEEEE. The CDR3 nucleotides read TGTGCCAGCAGCCGAATCCCCCGGGGGGAGATAGTAGATACGCAGTATTTT. Amino acid sequence: CASSRIPRGEIVDTQYF.

The chain recombines TRBV30 with TRBJ2-1, with D maybe TRBD2 (5 bases). V was clipped by 4 bases and J by 6 bases, with 7 bases between them. CDR1 and CDR2 (germline): GTSNPN, SVGIG (reference sequence). The CDR3 runs 11 residues. The CDR3 protein is CAWTRGNEQFF. In DNA, the CDR3 is TGTGCCTGGACTCGGGGCAATGAGCAGTTCTTC.

This clone was detected only once. The V and J genes are TRBV14 and TRBJ1-1; a possible D gene is TRBD1 (6 bases). CDR1 is SGHDN and CDR2 is FVKESK in the germline V gene. V lost 1 base to trimming and J lost 6 bases, with 12 bases between them. The CDR3 is 14 amino acids. The CDR3 protein is CASSQVQGPAEAFF. CDR3 in DNA: TGTGCCAGCAGCCAAGTGCAGGGGCCCGCTGAAGCTTTCTTT.

The chain carries TRBV11-3 and TRBJ2-7, with D possibly matching TRBD2 (7 bases). V dropped 10 bases and J dropped 1 base, with 20 bases sitting between them. This CDR3 is 15 amino acids long. The V gene's germline CDR1 is SGHNT and CDR2 YENEEA. The CDR3: CANRGGGASSYEQYV. As DNA, the CDR3 is TGTGCCAACCGCGGGGGCGGGGCCAGTTCCTACGAGCAGTACGTC.

The chain employs TRBV28 and TRBJ1-5, with 12 nucleotides matching TRBD1. The CDR3 loop spans 17 amino acids. The germline gives CDR1 MDHEN, CDR2 SYDVKM. The junction had 7 bases not matched to a gene; V was cut back by 7 bases and J by 0 bases. This CDR3 is CASKRDRGLGSNQPQHF. Here the CDR3 DNA reads TGTGCCAGCAAACGGGACAGGGGGCTTGGTAGCAATCAGCCCCAGCATTTT.